What follows are 15 T cell receptor beta chains derived from one specimen sequenced in a study of blood T cell repertoires in COVID-19. The assay was immunoSEQ multiplex PCR, and TCRdb's table has in-frame clones only and misses some. The sample has roughly 220,000 clones, approximately 84% seen once. Sequenced input: peripheral blood. The receptor source for this set is a middle-aged man who had recovered from COVID-19.

The CDR3 loop reads CASSQLGIPYEQYF. CDR3 DNA sequence: TGCGCCAGCAGCCAACTCGGGATCCCCTACGAGCAGTACTTC. The chain uses TRBV5-1 and TRBJ2-7, with D possibly TRBD2 on 5 matching bases. The V gene's germline CDR1 is SGHRS and CDR2 YFSETQ. This CDR3 spans 14 amino acids. V lost 4 bases and J 2 bases, leaving 13 bases between the germline ends.

The chain joins TRBV9 to TRBJ1-2, with a weak D call TRBD1 (6 bases). The V end was cut by 2 bases, the J end by 8 bases, with 13 bases between. CDR3 length equals 13 residues. Germline values: CDR1 SGDLS, CDR2 YYNGEE. CDR3 protein: CASSVPGQRGYTF. The CDR3 nucleotides are TGTGCCAGCAGCGTGCCCGGACAGCGAGGCTACACCTTC.

CDR3 sequence reads: CASVAVTGGPDTQYF. For the CDR3, the DNA is TGTGCCAGCGTGGCTGTTACGGGAGGGCCAGATACGCAGTATTTT. The gene calls are TRBV7-2 and TRBJ2-3; 8 positions agree with TRBD2. Germline-derived CDR1 and CDR2 are SGHTA and FQGNSA. Germline trimming cut 8 bases from V and 4 bases from J; bases unmatched to any gene: 11. The CDR3 length is 15 residues.

The chain combines TRBV19 with TRBJ2-2; TRBD1 agrees at 8 bases. Trimming cost V 5 bases and J 4 bases; bases outside gene matches: 12. There are 17 residues in the CDR3. Germline V gene data show CDR1 as LNHDA and CDR2 as SQIVND (reference sequence). CDR3 bases: TGTGCCAGTAGTGTATATGTGGGACAGGTCGGCACCGGGGAGCTGTTTTTT. Translated, it gives CASSVYVGQVGTGELFF.

V usage is TRBV3-1 (or the pseudogene TRBV3-2) and J usage is TRBJ1-1; 10 nucleotides align to TRBD1. The CDR3 has 15 amino acids. V lost 4 bases, J lost 4 bases, and 6 bases stayed unmatched. Germline V gives CDR1 LGHDT, CDR2 YNNKEL (reference sequence). The CDR3 DNA follows: TGTGCCAGCAGCCCCATTGGACAGGGGGGCACTGAAGCTTTCTTT. It codes for CASSPIGQGGTEAFF.

The J gene is TRBJ2-1, the V gene TRBV5-1; 7 nucleotides line up with TRBD2. Germline values: CDR1 SGHRS, CDR2 YFSETQ. The trim removed 6 bases at V and 4 bases at J, leaving 7 bases unmatched. This CDR3 has 14 residues. DNA of the CDR3: TGCGCCAGCACATCGCAGGGACTATACAATGAGCAGTTCTTC. Its translation is CASTSQGLYNEQFF.

The chain recombines TRBV5-4 with TRBJ1-5; 7 bases match TRBD1. Looked up from germline, CDR1 is SGHNT and CDR2 is YYREEE (reference sequence). V was clipped by 3 bases and J by 6 bases; unmatched bases: 24. CDR3 size: 20 residues. CDR3 in DNA: TGTGCCAGCAGCTGGAGTTCCGACAGGGTCAGGGCACGGTCGGGTCAGCCCCAGCATTTT. This sequence encodes CASSWSSDRVRARSGQPQHF.

The chain employs TRBV4-2 and TRBJ2-2, with 10 positions matching TRBD2. The CDR3 is 15 residues long. Germline CDR1 reads LGHNA; CDR2 reads YNFKEQ. V lost 5 bases to trimming and J lost 1 base; unmatched junction nucleotides: 1. The DNA of the CDR3 is TGTGCCAGCAGCTTAGCGGGAGGGAACACCGGGGAGCTGTTTTTT. It codes for CASSLAGGNTGELFF.

The chain is built from TRBV19 and TRBJ2-3; TRBD2 is a possible D gene (5 bases). CDR1 LNHDA and CDR2 SQIVND come from the germline V gene (reference sequence). V was pared by 5 bases and J by 4 bases, with 13 bases between. The CDR3 extends over 14 amino acids. The CDR3 protein is CASSGRVPPDTQYF. For the CDR3, the DNA is TGTGCCAGTAGTGGGAGAGTCCCTCCAGATACGCAGTATTTT.

The chain combines TRBV6-2 or TRBV6-3 with TRBJ1-2, with 9 nucleotides matching TRBD1. This CDR3 has 13 amino acids. V shed 5 bases, J shed 7 bases, and the junction held 5 bases outside the gene matches. CDR1 is MNHEY and CDR2 is SVGEGT in the germline V gene. The CDR3 region has the DNA TGTGCCAGCAGTCTACAGGGGGCGGCTGGCTACACCTTC. This gives the protein CASSLQGAAGYTF.

The CDR3 is CASSLDAKSHEKLFF. The CDR3, as DNA: TGCGCCAGCAGCTTGGACGCTAAGAGTCATGAAAAACTGTTTTTT. This sequence joins TRBV5-1 and TRBJ1-4; D call uncertain. From germline, CDR1 is SGHRS and CDR2 YFSETQ. The CDR3 runs to 15 residues. V lost 0 bases and J lost 6, with 12 bases in between.

This chain connects TRBV14 to TRBJ1-6; D ambiguous. Germline CDR1 and CDR2: SGHDN and FVKESK. The CDR3 runs 14 residues. The V end was cut by 4 bases, the J end by 9 bases, with 13 bases between. CDR3 coding DNA: TGTGCCAGCAGCCGAGGATCAGCTATTTCACCCCTCCACTTT. This sequence encodes CASSRGSAISPLHF.

The chain links TRBV13 to TRBJ2-5, with TRBD2 as a possible D gene (6 bases). V was shortened by 2 bases and J by 4 bases, with 17 bases between the two germline ends. The CDR3 has 16 amino acids. Germline values: CDR1 PRHDT, CDR2 FYEKMQ (reference sequence). The CDR3 coding sequence is TGTGCCAGCAGCTTAATTAAACTAGCTTCCAGAGAGACCCAGTACTTC. The encoded protein is CASSLIKLASRETQYF.

The rearrangement links TRBV15 to TRBJ1-2; 7 bases align to TRBD1. The germline gives CDR1 LNHNV, CDR2 YYDKDF (reference sequence). After removal of 3 bases from V and 0 bases from J, the junction contained 4 bases not matched to a gene. The CDR3 loop spans 15 amino acids. The CDR3 DNA is TGTGCCACCAGCAGGGGACAGTCTGCTAACTATGGCTACACCTTC. Translating it yields CATSRGQSANYGYTF.

The rearrangement uses TRBV25-1 and TRBJ2-3, with 9 bases aligning to TRBD1. Per the germline V gene, CDR1 is MGHDK and CDR2 is SYGVNS. CDR3 length equals 14 residues. Trimming removed 6 bases from V and 1 base from J; junction bases left unmatched: 2. CDR3 DNA sequence: TGTGCCAGCAGCCGGGACAGGGGCACAGATACGCAGTATTTT. This sequence encodes CASSRDRGTDTQYF. The variable domain in full, completed from reference TRBV25-1 and TRBJ2-3, reads EADIYQTPRYLVIGTGKKITLECSQTMGHDKMYWYQQDPGMELHLIHYSYGVNSTEKGDLSSESTVSRIRTEHFPLTLESARPSHTSQYLCASSRDRGTDTQYFGPGTRLTVL.